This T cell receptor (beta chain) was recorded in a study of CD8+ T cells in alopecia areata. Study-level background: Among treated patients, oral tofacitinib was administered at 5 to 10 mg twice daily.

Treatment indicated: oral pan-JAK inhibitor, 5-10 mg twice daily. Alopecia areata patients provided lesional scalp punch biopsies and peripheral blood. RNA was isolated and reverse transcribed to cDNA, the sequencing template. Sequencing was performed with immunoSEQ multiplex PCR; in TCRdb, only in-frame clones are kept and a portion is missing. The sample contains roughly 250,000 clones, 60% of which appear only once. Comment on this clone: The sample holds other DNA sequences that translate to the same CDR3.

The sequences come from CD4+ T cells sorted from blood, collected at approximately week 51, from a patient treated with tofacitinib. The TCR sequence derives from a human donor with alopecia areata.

The CDR3 coding sequence is TGTGCCAGCTCACCACAGGAGAGCGAGCAGTACTTC. It yields the protein CASSPQESEQYF. The chain employs TRBV18 and TRBJ2-7; D gene unclear. Germline CDR1 and CDR2: KGHSH and LQKENI. V shed 1 base and J shed 6 bases, with 7 bases lying between them. The CDR3 spans 12 residues.